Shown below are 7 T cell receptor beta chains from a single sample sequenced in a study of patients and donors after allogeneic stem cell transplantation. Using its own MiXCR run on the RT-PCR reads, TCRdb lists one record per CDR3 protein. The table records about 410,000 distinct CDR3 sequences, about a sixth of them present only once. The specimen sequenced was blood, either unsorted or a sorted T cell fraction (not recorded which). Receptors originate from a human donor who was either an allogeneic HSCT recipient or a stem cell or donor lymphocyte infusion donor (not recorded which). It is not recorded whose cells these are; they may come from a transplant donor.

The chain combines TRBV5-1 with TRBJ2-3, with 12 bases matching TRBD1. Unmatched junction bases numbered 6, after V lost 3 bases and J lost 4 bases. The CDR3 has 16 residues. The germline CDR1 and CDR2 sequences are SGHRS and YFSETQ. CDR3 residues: CASSWGDRGRADTQYF. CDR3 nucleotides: TGCGCCAGCAGCTGGGGGGACAGGGGGCGCGCAGATACGCAGTATTTT.

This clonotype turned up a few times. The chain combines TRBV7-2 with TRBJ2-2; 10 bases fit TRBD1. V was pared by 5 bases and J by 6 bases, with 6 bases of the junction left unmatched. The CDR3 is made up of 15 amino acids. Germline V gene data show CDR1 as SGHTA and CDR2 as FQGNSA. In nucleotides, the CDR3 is TGTGCCAGCAGCCCTAGGGACAGGGGATCCGGGGAGCTGTTTTTT. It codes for CASSPRDRGSGELFF.

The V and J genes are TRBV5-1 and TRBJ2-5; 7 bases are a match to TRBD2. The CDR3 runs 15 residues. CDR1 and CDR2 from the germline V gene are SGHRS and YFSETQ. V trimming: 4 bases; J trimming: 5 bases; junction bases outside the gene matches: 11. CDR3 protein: CASSMRGRGVETQYF. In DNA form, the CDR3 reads TGCGCCAGCAGCATGAGAGGGAGGGGTGTGGAGACCCAGTACTTC.

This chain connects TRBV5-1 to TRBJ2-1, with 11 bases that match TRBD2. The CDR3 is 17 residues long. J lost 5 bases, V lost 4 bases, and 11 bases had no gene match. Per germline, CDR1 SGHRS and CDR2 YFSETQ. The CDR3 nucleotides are TGCGCCAGCAGCGGCGTTAGCGGGAGGGCAGCCAACAATGAGCAGTTCTTC. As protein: CASSGVSGRAANNEQFF.

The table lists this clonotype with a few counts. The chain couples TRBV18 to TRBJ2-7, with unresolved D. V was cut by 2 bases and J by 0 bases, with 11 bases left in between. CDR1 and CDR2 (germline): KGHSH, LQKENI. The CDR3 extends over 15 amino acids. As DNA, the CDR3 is TGTGCCAGCTCACCAAAGGCAGCAAACTCCTACGAGCAGTACTTC. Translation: CASSPKAANSYEQYF.

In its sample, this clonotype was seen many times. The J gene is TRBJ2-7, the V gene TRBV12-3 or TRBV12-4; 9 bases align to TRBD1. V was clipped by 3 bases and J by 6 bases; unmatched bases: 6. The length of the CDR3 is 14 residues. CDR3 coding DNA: TGTGCCAGCAGTTTCGGGTGGACAGGGGCCGAGCAGTACTTC. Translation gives CASSFGWTGAEQYF.

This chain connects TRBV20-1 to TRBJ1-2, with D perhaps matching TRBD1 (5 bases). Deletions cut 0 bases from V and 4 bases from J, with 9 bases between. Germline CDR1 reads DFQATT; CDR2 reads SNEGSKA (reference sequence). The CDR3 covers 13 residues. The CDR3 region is CSARDITGYGYTF. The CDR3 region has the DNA TGCAGTGCTAGAGATATAACAGGCTATGGCTACACCTTC.